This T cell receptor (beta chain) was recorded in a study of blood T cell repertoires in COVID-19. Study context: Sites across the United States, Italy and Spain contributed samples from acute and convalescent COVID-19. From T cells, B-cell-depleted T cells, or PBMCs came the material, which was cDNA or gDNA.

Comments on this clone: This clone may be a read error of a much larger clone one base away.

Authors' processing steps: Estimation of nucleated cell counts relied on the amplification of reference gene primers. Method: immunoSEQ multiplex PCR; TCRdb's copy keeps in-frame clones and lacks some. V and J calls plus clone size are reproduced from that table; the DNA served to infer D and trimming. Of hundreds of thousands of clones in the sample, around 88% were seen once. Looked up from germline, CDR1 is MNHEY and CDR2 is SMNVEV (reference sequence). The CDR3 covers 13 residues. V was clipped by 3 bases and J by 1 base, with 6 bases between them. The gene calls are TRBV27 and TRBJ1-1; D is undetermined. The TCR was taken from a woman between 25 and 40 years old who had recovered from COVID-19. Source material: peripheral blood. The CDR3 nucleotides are TGTGCCAGCAGTTTGGGCAGGAACACTGAAGCTTTCTTT. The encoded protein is CASSLGRNTEAFF.